This entry lists 20 T cell receptor beta chains sequenced from one sample in a study of T cell repertoires in cytomegalovirus infection. No antigen has been identified for these receptors. TCRdb re-called the reads through MiXCR, storing one row per CDR3 protein. The sample yields 250,000 to 400,000 distinct CDR3 sequences, roughly 25% seen once. This specimen consisted of cultured PBMCs, obtained from culture after CMV antigen stimulation. These receptors all stem from a human donor in good health (CMV status not recorded). Some clones in this sample may be carry-over from other donors' samples.

This clonotype was detected only a few times. The chain recombines TRBV10-3 with TRBJ2-1; 10 nucleotides agree with TRBD1. Trimming at V came to 4 bases and at J to 1 base, leaving 1 base not matched to a gene. The CDR3 spans 15 residues. Germline lookup yields CDR1 ENHRY and CDR2 SYGVKD. The CDR3: CAISGGQGSYNEQFF. For the CDR3, the DNA is TGTGCCATCAGTGGGGGACAGGGGTCCTACAATGAGCAGTTCTTC.

Only a few counts were recorded for this clonotype. The chain links TRBV7-3 to TRBJ2-3; 7 bases fit TRBD2. The CDR3 contains 16 residues. The germline V gene has CDR1 SGHTA and CDR2 FQGTGA. The J segment lost 3 bases and the V segment lost 5 bases, leaving 11 bases of the junction unmatched. The chain's CDR3 is CASSPTLGGSTDTQYF. The CDR3 DNA is TGTGCCAGCAGCCCAACCCTCGGCGGGAGTACAGATACGCAGTATTTT.

The chain combines TRBV7-2 with TRBJ1-5; perhaps TRBD1 as D (5 bases). Germline values: CDR1 SGHTA, CDR2 FQGNSA. The CDR3 consists of 14 residues. Trimming removed 6 bases at V and 9 bases at J, with 18 bases between. The CDR3 DNA reads as TGTGCCAGCAGTAGAGGGGACGTTGGGTGGCCCCAGCATTTT. Translation gives CASSRGDVGWPQHF.

This clonotype was seen a handful of times. The chain uses TRBV7-9 and TRBJ2-1; no clear D. CDR1 is SEHNR and CDR2 is FQNEAQ in the germline V gene (reference sequence). V was pared by 5 bases and J by 4 bases, with 18 bases between. CDR3 length: 16 amino acids. The CDR3 loop is CASSQQRSAPYNEQFF. For the CDR3, the DNA is TGTGCCAGCAGCCAACAAAGGAGCGCTCCTTACAATGAGCAGTTCTTC.

This rearrangement joins TRBV9 to TRBJ2-3; D not certain. The germline gives CDR1 SGDLS, CDR2 YYNGEE. V lost 0 bases, J lost 1 base, and 9 bases lay in between. CDR3 size: 15 residues. The CDR3 reads CASSVGATRTDTQYF. CDR3 in DNA: TGTGCCAGCAGCGTAGGCGCGACCCGCACAGATACGCAGTATTTT. Full variable domain (rest looked up from reference TRBV9 and TRBJ2-3): DSGVTQTPKHLITATGQRVTLRCSPRSGDLSVYWYQQSLDQGLQFLIQYYNGEERAKGNILERFSAQQFPDLHSELNLSSLELGDSALYFCASSVGATRTDTQYFGPGTRLTVL.

This chain connects TRBV19 to TRBJ2-1; D is possibly TRBD1 (6 bases). CDR3 length: 18 residues. Germline CDR1 and CDR2: LNHDA and SQIVND (reference sequence). With 2 bases removed from V and 2 bases from J, the gap between germline ends came to 19 bases. The CDR3 bases are TGTGCCAGTAGTATACCCCCCCACAGGGTTCTACCCTACAATGAGCAGTTCTTC. It translates to CASSIPPHRVLPYNEQFF.

V and J are TRBV10-3 and TRBJ2-1; D gene uncertain. Trimming cost V 4 bases and J 5 bases, with 12 bases left between them. Germline assignment: CDR1 ENHRY and CDR2 SYGVKD. The CDR3 contains 14 residues. For the CDR3, the DNA is TGTGCCATCAGTGGCGGAGCGCCCAACAATGAGCAGTTCTTC. Translated: CAISGGAPNNEQFF.

This clonotype has ten or more counts. The V gene is TRBV7-2, the J gene TRBJ2-3, with 9 bases matching TRBD2. The CDR3 is 18 amino acids. The J segment lost 0 bases and the V segment lost 1 base, leaving 8 bases of the junction unmatched. Germline values: CDR1 SGHTA, CDR2 FQGNSA. The chain's CDR3 is CASSLGGSGSVSTDTQYF. CDR3 coding DNA: TGTGCCAGCAGCTTAGGTGGTAGCGGGAGTGTCAGCACAGATACGCAGTATTTT. The whole variable domain, filled in from reference TRBV7-2 and TRBJ2-3, reads GAGVSQSPSNKVTEKGKDVELRCDPISGHTALYWYRQSLGQGLEFLIYFQGNSAPDKSGLPSDRFSAERTGGSVSTLTIQRTQQEDSAVYLCASSLGGSGSVSTDTQYFGPGTRLTVL.

This clonotype showed up just once. CDR3 in DNA: TGTGCCAGCAGCTTTTTGGCCGGGACAGGGGCCTCACCCCTCCACTTT. It specifies CASSFLAGTGASPLHF. The chain is built from TRBV7-4 and TRBJ1-6, with 10 positions matching TRBD1. The ends lost 3 bases at V and 10 bases at J; junction bases unmatched: 9. CDR3 length: 16 residues. Germline V lookup: CDR1 SGHVT, CDR2 SQSDAQ.

This clonotype was found many times. The genes are TRBV12-3 or TRBV12-4 and TRBJ2-1, with 8 bases fitting TRBD2. V gave up 7 bases and J gave up 6 bases; unmatched junction bases: 8. The CDR3 runs to 14 residues. The CDR3 is CASNLRAGGNEQFF. For the CDR3, the DNA is TGTGCCAGCAATCTTCGTGCGGGGGGCAATGAGCAGTTCTTC.

The chain has TRBV11-2 and TRBJ2-5; D might be TRBD2 (5 bases). The CDR3 is 14 amino acids. V lost 6 bases, J lost 5 bases, and 16 bases lay in between. The germline V gene encodes CDR1 SGHAT and CDR2 FQNNGV. CDR3 residues: CASRRSGFEETQYF. CDR3 DNA: TGTGCCAGCAGGCGGTCGGGATTTGAGGAGACCCAGTACTTC.

The chain carries TRBV28 and TRBJ1-1, with D perhaps matching TRBD1 (5 bases). V shed 6 bases and J shed 8 bases, with 10 bases lying between them. The CDR3 has 11 amino acids. CDR1 is MDHEN, CDR2 SYDVKM, per germline. CDR3 sequence: CASSLNREAFF. DNA of the CDR3: TGTGCCAGCAGCCTCAACAGGGAAGCTTTCTTT.

The table lists this clonotype with a few counts. This chain uses TRBV19 with TRBJ1-5, with 8 bases aligning to TRBD1. Germline values: CDR1 LNHDA, CDR2 SQIVND (reference sequence). J gave up 0 bases and V 7 bases, and 14 bases lay outside the gene matches. The CDR3 has 18 residues. The CDR3 DNA reads TGTGCCAGTACCCTAACGACAGGGGAAAAGTATAGCAATCAGCCCCAGCATTTT. Translated, it gives CASTLTTGEKYSNQPQHF.

The chain employs TRBV6-6 and TRBJ2-3, with D possibly matching TRBD2 (6 bases). CDR3 length equals 15 residues. V lost 6 bases, J lost 0 bases, and 13 bases lay in between. Germline values: CDR1 MNHNY, CDR2 SVGAGI (reference sequence). The CDR3 is CASSRLGTSTDTQYF. DNA of the CDR3: TGTGCCAGCAGCCGACTTGGGACTAGCACAGATACGCAGTATTTT.

The chain recombines TRBV27 with TRBJ1-6; D may be TRBD1 (6 bases). Trimming took off 6 bases at V and 10 bases at J, with 22 bases between the two ends. The CDR3 covers 16 residues. The germline gives CDR1 MNHEY, CDR2 SMNVEV (reference sequence). The CDR3: CASRAGVGTPGSPLHF. The DNA of the CDR3 is TGTGCCAGCAGGGCTGGCGTGGGGACACCAGGGTCACCCCTCCACTTT.

The rearrangement links TRBV18 to TRBJ2-3; possibly TRBD1 or TRBD2 for D (5 bases each). The CDR3 is 17 amino acids. V was shortened by 1 base and J by 2 bases, with 16 bases between the two germline ends. Germline loops: CDR1 KGHSH, CDR2 LQKENI. The CDR3 loop is CASSPLASRTTTDTQYF. DNA of the CDR3: TGTGCCAGCTCACCACTGGCTAGCCGGACAACCACAGATACGCAGTATTTT.

This clonotype has more than one count but fewer than ten. The chain recombines TRBV12-3 or TRBV12-4 with TRBJ1-1, with unresolved D. The CDR3 sequence is 14 residues long. Trimming cost V 1 base and J 2 bases, with 8 bases left between them. CDR3 residues: CASSLEAANTEAFF. The CDR3 nucleotides are TGTGCCAGCAGTTTAGAGGCAGCAAACACTGAAGCTTTCTTT.

The CDR3 here is CAIKHRDFPISYEQYV. The CDR3 DNA is TGTGCCATCAAACACCGGGACTTTCCCATCTCCTACGAGCAGTACGTC. The chain couples TRBV10-3 to TRBJ2-7; tentative D call: TRBD2 (6 bases). The CDR3 length is 16 residues. V shed 7 bases and J shed 0 bases, with 19 bases lying between them. Germline CDR1 is ENHRY and CDR2 is SYGVKD.

This clonotype was counted at least ten times. The chain joins TRBV11-2 to TRBJ2-7, with D unclear. This CDR3 spans 15 amino acids. Trimming stripped 5 bases from V and 5 bases from J, with 19 bases between. From germline, CDR1 is SGHAT and CDR2 FQNNGV. Written as DNA, the CDR3 is TGTGCCAGCAGCCCGATCGTTTCATCTAACCACGAGCAGTACTTC. Protein: CASSPIVSSNHEQYF. Together with reference TRBV11-2 and TRBJ2-7, the CDR3 gives the full variable domain: EAGVAQSPRYKIIEKRQSVAFWCNPISGHATLYWYQQILGQGPKLLIQFQNNGVVDDSQLPKDRFSAERLKGVDSTLKIQPAKLEDSAVYLCASSPIVSSNHEQYFGPGTRLTVT.

This clonotype was detected only a few times. This chain uses TRBV7-9 with TRBJ2-1, with D perhaps being TRBD1 or TRBD2 (5 bases each). Trimming shortened V by 5 bases and J by 2 bases, and 13 bases separated the two germline ends. The V gene's germline CDR1 is SEHNR and CDR2 FQNEAQ (reference sequence). This CDR3 is built from 15 residues. The CDR3 bases are TGTGCCAGCAGCCAAGGAATGGGACCCTACAATGAGCAGTTCTTC. It encodes CASSQGMGPYNEQFF.